Listed here are 2 T cell receptor beta chains from one sample, sequenced in a study of T-cell reconstitution after alpha-beta-depleted transplantation in children. TCRbeta library construction was performed incorporating unique molecular identifiers. In TCRdb, the PCR reads were re-called with MiXCR into one record per CDR3 protein. The repertoire consists of approximately 120,000 distinct CDR3 sequences, with 9.5% to 10% occurring once and the leading ten covering under 30%. Here the sequenced sample was PBMCs, mostly from graft donor cells, taken 180 days after TCRalphabeta/CD19-depleted stem cell transplant. The receptors were sampled from a girl under three years old who had a stem cell transplant for combined immunodeficiency, so the T cells may come from the graft donor.

This clonotype was seen a few times. The genes are TRBV12-3 or TRBV12-4 and TRBJ2-7; D tentatively reads TRBD1 or TRBD2 (5 bases each). This CDR3 comprises 13 residues. V lost 3 bases to trimming and J lost 0 bases, with 6 bases between them. Here the CDR3 DNA reads TGTGCCAGCAGTTTTGGGGGCTCCTACGAGCAGTACTTC. Translation gives CASSFGGSYEQYF.

The chain recombines TRBV20-1 with TRBJ1-1; a possible D gene is TRBD1 (5 bases). The CDR3 contains 15 residues. V lost 0 bases and J 4 bases, leaving 15 bases between the germline ends. Germline V gene lookup returns CDR1 DFQATT and CDR2 SNEGSKA (reference sequence). The CDR3 coding sequence is TGCAGTGCTAGAGATCGGGGGGTTTTGAGCACTGAAGCTTTCTTT. Translating it yields CSARDRGVLSTEAFF.